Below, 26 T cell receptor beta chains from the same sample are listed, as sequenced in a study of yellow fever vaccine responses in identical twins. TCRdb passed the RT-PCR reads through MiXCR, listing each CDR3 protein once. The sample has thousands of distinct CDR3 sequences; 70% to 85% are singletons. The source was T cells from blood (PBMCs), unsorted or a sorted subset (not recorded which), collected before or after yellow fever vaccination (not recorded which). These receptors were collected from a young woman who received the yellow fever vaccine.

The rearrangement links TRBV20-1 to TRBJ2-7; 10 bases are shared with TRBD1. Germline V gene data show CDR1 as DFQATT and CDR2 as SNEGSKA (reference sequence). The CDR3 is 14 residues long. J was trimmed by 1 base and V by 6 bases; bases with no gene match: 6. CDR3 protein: CSATKGQGSYEQYF. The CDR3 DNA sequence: TGCAGTGCCACCAAGGGACAGGGGTCCTACGAGCAGTACTTC.

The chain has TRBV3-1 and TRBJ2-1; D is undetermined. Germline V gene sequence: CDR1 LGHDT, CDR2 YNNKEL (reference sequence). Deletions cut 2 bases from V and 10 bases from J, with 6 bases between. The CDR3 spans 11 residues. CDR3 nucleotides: TGTGCCAGCAGCCAACTGGGGGAGCAGTTCTTC. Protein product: CASSQLGEQFF.

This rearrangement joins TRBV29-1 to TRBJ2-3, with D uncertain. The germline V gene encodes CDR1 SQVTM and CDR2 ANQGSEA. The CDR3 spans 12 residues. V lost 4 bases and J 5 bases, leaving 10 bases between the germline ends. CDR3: CSVGIGGDTQYF. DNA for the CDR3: TGCAGCGTTGGTATCGGTGGAGATACGCAGTATTTT.

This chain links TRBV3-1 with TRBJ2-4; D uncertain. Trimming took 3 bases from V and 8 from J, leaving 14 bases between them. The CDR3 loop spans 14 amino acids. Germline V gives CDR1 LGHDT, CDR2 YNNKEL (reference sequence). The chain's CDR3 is CASSHHMMRDIQYF. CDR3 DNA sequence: TGTGCCAGCAGCCATCACATGATGCGAGACATTCAGTACTTC. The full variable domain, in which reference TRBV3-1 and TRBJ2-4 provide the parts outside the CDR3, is DTAVSQTPKYLVTQMGNDKSIKCEQNLGHDTMYWYKQDSKKFLKIMFSYNNKELIINETVPNRFSPKSPDKAHLNLHINSLELGDSAVYFCASSHHMMRDIQYFGAGTRLSVL.

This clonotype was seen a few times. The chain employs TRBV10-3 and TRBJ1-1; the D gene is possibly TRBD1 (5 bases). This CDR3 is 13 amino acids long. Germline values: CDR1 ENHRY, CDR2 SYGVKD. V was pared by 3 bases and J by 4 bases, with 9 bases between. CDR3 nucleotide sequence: TGTGCCATCAGTGACAGGGTTGGCACTGAAGCTTTCTTT. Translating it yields CAISDRVGTEAFF.

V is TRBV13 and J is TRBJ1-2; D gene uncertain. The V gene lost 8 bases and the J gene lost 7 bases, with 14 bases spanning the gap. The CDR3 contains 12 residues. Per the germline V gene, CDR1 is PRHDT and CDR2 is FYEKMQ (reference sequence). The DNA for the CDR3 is TGTGCCAGCTTAACCTCTGCCGCTGGCTACACCTTC. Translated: CASLTSAAGYTF.

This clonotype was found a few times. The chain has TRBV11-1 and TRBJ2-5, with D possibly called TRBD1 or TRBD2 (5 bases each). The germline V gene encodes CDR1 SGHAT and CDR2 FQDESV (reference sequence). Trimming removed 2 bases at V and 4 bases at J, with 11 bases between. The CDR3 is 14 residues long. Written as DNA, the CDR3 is TGTGCCAGCAGCTTAAGTATGGGACCAGAGACCCAGTACTTC. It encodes CASSLSMGPETQYF.

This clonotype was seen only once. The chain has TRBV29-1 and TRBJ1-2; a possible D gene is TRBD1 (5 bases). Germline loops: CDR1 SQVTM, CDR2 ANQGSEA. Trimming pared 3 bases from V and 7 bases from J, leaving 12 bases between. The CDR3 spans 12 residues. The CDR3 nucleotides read TGCAGCGTTGATCAGGGTCCCTTTGGCTACACCTTC. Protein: CSVDQGPFGYTF.

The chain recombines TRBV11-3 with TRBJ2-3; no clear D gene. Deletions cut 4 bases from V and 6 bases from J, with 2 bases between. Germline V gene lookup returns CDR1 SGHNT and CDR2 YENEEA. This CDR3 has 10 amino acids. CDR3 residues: CASSWDTQYF. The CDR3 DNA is TGTGCCAGCAGCTGGGATACGCAGTATTTT. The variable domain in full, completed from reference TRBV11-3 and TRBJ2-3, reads EAGVVQSPRYKIIEKKQPVAFWCNPISGHNTLYWYLQNLGQGPELLIRYENEEAVDDSQLPKDRFSAERLKGVDSTLKIQPAELGDSAVYLCASSWDTQYFGPGTRLTVL.

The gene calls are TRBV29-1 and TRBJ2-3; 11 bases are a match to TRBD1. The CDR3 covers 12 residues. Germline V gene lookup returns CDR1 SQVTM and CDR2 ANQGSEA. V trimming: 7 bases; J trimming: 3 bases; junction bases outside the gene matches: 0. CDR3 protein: CSGDRGTDTQYF. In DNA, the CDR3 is TGCAGCGGGGACAGGGGGACAGATACGCAGTATTTT.

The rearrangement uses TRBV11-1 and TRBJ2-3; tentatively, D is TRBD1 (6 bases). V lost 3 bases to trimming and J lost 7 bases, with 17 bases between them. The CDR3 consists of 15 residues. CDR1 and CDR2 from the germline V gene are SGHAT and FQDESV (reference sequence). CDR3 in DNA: TGTGCCAGCAGCTTGGTGGACAGCTCTTCTAATACGCAGTATTTT. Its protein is CASSLVDSSSNTQYF.

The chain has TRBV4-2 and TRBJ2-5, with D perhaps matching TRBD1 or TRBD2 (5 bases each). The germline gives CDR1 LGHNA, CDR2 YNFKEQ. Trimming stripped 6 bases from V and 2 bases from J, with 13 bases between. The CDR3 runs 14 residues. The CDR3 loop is CASRPGTLQETQYF. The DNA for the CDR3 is TGTGCCAGCAGACCTGGGACCCTACAAGAGACCCAGTACTTC.

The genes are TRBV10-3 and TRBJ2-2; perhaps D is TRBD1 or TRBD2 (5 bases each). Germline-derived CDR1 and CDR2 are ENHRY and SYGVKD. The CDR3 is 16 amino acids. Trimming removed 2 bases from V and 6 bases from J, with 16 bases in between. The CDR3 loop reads CAISEGRSMGAGELFF. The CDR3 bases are TGTGCCATCAGTGAGGGACGAAGTATGGGGGCCGGGGAGCTGTTTTTT.

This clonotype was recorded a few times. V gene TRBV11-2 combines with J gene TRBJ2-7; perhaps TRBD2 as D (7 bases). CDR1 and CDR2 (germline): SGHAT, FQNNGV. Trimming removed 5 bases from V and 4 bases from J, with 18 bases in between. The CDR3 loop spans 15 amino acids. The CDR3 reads CASSPTRGARYEQYF. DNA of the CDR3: TGTGCCAGCAGCCCGACCCGGGGGGCTAGGTACGAGCAGTACTTC.

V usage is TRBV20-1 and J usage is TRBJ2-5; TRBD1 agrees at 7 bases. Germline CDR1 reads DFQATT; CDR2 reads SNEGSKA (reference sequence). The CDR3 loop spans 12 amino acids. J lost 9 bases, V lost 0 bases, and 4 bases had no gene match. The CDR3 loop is CSAREGGPAQYF. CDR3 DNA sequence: TGCAGTGCTAGAGAAGGGGGCCCGGCCCAGTACTTC.

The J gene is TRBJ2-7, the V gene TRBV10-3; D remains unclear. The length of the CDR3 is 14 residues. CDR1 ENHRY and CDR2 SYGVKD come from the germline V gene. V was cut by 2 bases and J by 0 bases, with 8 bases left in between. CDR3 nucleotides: TGTGCCATCAGTGAGGGCTCAACCTCCTACGAGCAGTACTTC. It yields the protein CAISEGSTSYEQYF.

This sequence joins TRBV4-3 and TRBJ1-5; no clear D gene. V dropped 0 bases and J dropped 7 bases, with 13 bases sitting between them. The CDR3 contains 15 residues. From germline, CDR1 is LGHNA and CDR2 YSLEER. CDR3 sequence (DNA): TGCGCCAGCAGCCAAGATCGGGCAGGAGGACAGCCCCAGCATTTT. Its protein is CASSQDRAGGQPQHF.

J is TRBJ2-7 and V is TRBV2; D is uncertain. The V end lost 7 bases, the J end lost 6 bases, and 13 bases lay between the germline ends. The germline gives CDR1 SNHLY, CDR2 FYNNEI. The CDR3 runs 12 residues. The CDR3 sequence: CASMLENGEQYF. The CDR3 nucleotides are TGTGCCAGCATGTTGGAAAACGGCGAGCAGTACTTC.

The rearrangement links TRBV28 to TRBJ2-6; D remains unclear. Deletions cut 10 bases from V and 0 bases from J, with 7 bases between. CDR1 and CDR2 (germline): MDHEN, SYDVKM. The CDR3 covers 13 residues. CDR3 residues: CAIFRSGANVLTF. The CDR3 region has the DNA TGTGCCATTTTTCGCTCTGGGGCCAACGTCCTGACTTTC.

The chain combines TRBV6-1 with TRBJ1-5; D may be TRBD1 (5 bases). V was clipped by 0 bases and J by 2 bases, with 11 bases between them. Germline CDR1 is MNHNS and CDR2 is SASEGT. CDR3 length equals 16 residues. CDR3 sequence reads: CASSEALLGGNQPQHF. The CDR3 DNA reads TGTGCCAGCAGTGAAGCGCTTCTGGGGGGCAATCAGCCCCAGCATTTT.

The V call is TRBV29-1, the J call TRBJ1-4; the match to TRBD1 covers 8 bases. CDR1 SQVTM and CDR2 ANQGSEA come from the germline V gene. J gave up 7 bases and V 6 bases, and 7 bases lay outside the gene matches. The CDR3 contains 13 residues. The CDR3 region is CSVSGQGGEKLFF. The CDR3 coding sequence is TGCAGCGTCTCCGGACAGGGTGGTGAAAAACTGTTTTTT.

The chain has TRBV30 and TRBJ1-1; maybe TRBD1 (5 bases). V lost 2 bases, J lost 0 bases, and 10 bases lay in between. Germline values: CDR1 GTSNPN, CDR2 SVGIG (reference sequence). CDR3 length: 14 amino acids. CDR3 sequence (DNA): TGTGCCTGGAGTTACGGGACCTTGAACACTGAAGCTTTCTTT. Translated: CAWSYGTLNTEAFF. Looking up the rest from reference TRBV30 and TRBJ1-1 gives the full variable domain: SQTIHQWPATLVQPVGSPLSLECTVEGTSNPNLYWYRQAAGRGLQLLFYSVGIGQISSEVPQNLSASRPQDRQFILSSKKLLLSDSGFYLCAWSYGTLNTEAFFGQGTRLTVV.

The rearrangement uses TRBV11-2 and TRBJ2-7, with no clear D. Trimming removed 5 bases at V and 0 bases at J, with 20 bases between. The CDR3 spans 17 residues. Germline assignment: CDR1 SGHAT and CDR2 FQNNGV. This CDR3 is CASSPRSPIQDSYEQYF. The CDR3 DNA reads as TGTGCCAGCAGCCCTCGTTCCCCAATCCAGGACTCCTACGAGCAGTACTTC.

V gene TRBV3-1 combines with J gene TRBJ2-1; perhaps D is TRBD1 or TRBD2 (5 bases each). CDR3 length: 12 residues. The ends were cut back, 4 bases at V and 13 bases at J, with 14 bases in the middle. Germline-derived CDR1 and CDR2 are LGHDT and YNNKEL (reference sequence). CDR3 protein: CASSLLRGGQFF. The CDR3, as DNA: TGTGCCAGCAGCCTGCTCCGGGGCGGCCAGTTCTTC.

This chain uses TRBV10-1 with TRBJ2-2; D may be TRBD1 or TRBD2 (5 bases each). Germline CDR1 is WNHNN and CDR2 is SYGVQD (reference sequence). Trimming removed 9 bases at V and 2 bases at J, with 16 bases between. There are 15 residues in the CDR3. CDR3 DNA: TGCGCCAGTACCGACCGGGACGGAAACACCGGGGAGCTGTTTTTT. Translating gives CASTDRDGNTGELFF.

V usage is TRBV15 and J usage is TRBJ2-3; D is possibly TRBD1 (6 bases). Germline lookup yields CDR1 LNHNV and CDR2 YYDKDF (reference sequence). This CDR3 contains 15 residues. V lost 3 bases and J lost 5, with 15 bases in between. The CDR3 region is CATSRGQIGIDTQYF. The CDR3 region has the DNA TGTGCCACCAGCAGGGGACAAATTGGGATAGATACGCAGTATTTT.